A selection of T cell receptor beta chains follows, all from one sample in a study of Ad26.COV2.S vaccination and SARS-CoV-2 variants. The method was immunoSEQ multiplex PCR; TCRdb's version includes in-frame clones alone and lacks a portion of them. Among 410,000 or so clones listed, more than 80% were seen once. The sequencing used peripheral blood, collected in a trial of Ad26.COV2.S vaccine versus placebo. The receptors stem from a person between 18 and 60 years old who received the Ad26.COV2.S COVID-19 vaccine or a placebo. The CDR3 runs from the conserved cysteine through the conserved F or W. The D gene is left open where the match is weak. The size field is filled for only some rows; it gives once, few, many or a size class.

D,size,V,J,CDR3,DNA
NA,NA,TRBV19,TRBJ1-1,CASSIFRGQMNTEAFF,TGTGCCAGTAGTATATTCAGGGGCCAAATGAACACTGAAGCTTTCTTT
NA,NA,TRBV20-1,TRBJ2-7,CSASDEQYF,TGCAGTGCTAGCGACGAGCAGTACTTC
TRBD1,NA,TRBV28,TRBJ1-2,CASSYLGDRAF,TGTGCCAGCAGTTATTTAGGGGACAGGGCCTTC
TRBD2,NA,TRBV27,TRBJ2-1,CASALFGTSEDEQFF,TGTGCCAGCGCCTTGTTCGGGACTAGCGAAGATGAGCAGTTCTTC
TRBD1,NA,TRBV7-9,TRBJ2-3,CASSLGTGGADTQYF,TGTGCCAGCAGCCTCGGGACAGGGGGCGCAGATACGCAGTATTTT
NA,NA,TRBV28,TRBJ1-3,CASRRWADSGNTIYF,TGTGCCAGCAGGAGATGGGCAGACTCTGGAAACACCATATATTTT
NA,NA,TRBV9,TRBJ2-2,CASSVARETGELFF,TGTGCCAGCAGCGTAGCTAGGGAGACCGGGGAGCTGTTTTTT
NA,NA,TRBV30,TRBJ2-7,CAWRRRDTSYEQYF,TGTGCCTGGAGGAGGCGGGATACCTCCTACGAGCAGTACTTC
TRBD1,NA,TRBV18,TRBJ1-1,CASQTGTGGSRTWNTEAFF,TGTGCCAGCCAAACCGGGACAGGGGGCTCGCGGACTTGGAACACTGAAGCTTTCTTT
TRBD1,NA,TRBV3-1/TRBV3-2,TRBJ2-5,CASSRDRVQETQYF,TGTGCCAGCAGCCGAGACAGGGTACAAGAGACCCAGTACTTC
TRBD2,NA,TRBV3-1/TRBV3-2,TRBJ2-6,CASSQDKLAGLSGANVLTF,TGTGCCAGCAGCCAAGATAAACTAGCGGGCCTCTCTGGGGCCAACGTCCTGACTTTC
NA,NA,TRBV7-6,TRBJ2-2,CASSLGLSTGELFF,TGTGCCAGCAGCTTAGGGCTAAGCACCGGGGAGCTGTTTTTT
NA,once,TRBV6-5,TRBJ2-7,CASSSSGAFYEQYF,NA
TRBD1,NA,TRBV20-1,TRBJ2-7,CSASFRDSFSEQYF,TGCAGTGCTAGTTTCCGGGACAGCTTCTCCGAGCAGTACTTC